This T cell receptor (beta chain) was identified during a study of regulatory T cells in long-lasting Graves disease. Findings and caveats of the study: Persistent disease favored TRBV28, TRBJ1-2 and TRBJ2-5. Since the sample size was small, accuracy may have been reduced.

Time point: newly diagnosed GD, antithyroid drugs for less than 3 months. The TCR library was prepared using RNA isolated from PBMCs. In each case, Graves' disease was diagnosed per American Thyroid Association guidelines. According to the study, TCR beta libraries were built with iRepertoire HTBI primers and CDR3-region Arm-PCR. TCRdb reanalysed the multiplex PCR reads using MiXCR and keeps one entry per CDR3 protein. The data show 440,000 or so distinct CDR3 sequences, with 15% seen just once and around 15% held by the top ten. Germline lookup yields CDR1 SGHTA and CDR2 FQGTGA. After removal of 5 bases from V and 4 bases from J, the junction contained 8 bases not matched to a gene. CDR3 size: 15 residues. On this clonotype itself: The target antigen is unknown.

These data were also reused for a study on T cells in Graves' hyperthyroidism and ophthalmopathy. This second study notes: Graves' hyperthyroidism was deemed stable absent ophthalmopathy progression within 18 months.

The chain combines TRBV7-3 with TRBJ2-1, with 7 bases identical to TRBD1. The sequence came from a woman in her 30s with Graves disease. Sequenced here: peripheral blood mononuclear cells (PBMCs), sampled at new diagnosis, from a patient treated with antithyroid drugs. The DNA of the CDR3 is TGTGCCAGCAGCCAAGGGGGCACGACATACAATGAGCAGTTCTTC. It encodes CASSQGGTTYNEQFF.